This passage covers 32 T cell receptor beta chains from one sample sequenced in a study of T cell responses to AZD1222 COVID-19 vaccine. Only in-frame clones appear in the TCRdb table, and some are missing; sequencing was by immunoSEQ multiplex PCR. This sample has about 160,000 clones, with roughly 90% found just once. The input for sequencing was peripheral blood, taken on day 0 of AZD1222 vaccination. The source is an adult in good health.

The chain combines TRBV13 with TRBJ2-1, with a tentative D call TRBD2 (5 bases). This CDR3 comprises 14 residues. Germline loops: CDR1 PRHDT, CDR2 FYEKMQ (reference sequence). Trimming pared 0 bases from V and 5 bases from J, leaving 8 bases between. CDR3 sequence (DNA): TGTGCCAGCAGCTTAGGACTAGGGCACAATGAGCAGTTCTTC. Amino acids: CASSLGLGHNEQFF.

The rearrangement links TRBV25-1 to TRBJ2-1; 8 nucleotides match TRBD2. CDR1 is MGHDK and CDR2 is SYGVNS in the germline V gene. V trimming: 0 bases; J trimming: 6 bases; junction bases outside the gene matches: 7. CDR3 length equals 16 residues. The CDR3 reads CASSEYSGRDLNEQFF. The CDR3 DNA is TGTGCCAGCAGTGAATATTCCGGGAGGGACCTCAATGAGCAGTTCTTC.

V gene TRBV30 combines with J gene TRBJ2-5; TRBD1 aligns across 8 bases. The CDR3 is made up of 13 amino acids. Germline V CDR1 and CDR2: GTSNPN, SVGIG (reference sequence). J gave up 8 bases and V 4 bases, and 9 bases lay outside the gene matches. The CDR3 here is CAWITGQGPTQYF. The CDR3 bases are TGTGCCTGGATTACCGGACAGGGCCCTACCCAGTACTTC.

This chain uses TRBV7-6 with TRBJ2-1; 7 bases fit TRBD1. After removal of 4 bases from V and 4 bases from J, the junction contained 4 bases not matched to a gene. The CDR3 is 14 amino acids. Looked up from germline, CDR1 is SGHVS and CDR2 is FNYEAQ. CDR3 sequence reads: CASSSSTGYNEQFF. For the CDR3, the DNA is TGTGCCAGCAGCTCGTCGACAGGGTACAATGAGCAGTTCTTC.

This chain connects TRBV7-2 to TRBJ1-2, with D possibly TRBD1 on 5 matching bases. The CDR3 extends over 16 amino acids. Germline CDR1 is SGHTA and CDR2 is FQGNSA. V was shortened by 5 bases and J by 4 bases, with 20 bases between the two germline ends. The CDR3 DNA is TGTGCCAGCAGCCTCCGTTCAGGGACTCAGGGCTATGGCTACACCTTC. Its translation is CASSLRSGTQGYGYTF.

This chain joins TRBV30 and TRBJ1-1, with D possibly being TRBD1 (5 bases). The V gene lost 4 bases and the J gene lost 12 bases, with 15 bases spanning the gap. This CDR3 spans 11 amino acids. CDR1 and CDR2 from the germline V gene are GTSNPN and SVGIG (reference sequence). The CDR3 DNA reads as TGTGCCTGGAACATGGGACCCAGACCTTTCTTT. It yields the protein CAWNMGPRPFF.

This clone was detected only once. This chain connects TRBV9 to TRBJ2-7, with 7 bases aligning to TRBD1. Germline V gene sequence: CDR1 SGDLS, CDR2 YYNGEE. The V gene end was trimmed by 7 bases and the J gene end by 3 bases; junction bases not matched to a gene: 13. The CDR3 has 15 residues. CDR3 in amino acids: CASPGQEAPNYEQYF. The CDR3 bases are TGTGCCAGCCCCGGACAGGAAGCTCCAAACTACGAGCAGTACTTC.

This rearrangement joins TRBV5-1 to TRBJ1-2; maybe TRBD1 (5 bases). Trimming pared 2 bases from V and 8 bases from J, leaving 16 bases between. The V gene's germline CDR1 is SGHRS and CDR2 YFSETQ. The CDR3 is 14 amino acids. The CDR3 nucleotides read TGCGCCAGCAGCTTCGACCAGGGTTCGGGCGGCTACACCTTC. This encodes CASSFDQGSGGYTF.

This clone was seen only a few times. The CDR3 is CAWSPPGLARYEQYF. The DNA of the CDR3 is TGTGCCTGGAGCCCCCCGGGACTAGCTCGCTACGAGCAGTACTTC. J is TRBJ2-7 and V is TRBV30; 9 nucleotides agree with TRBD2. CDR1 is GTSNPN, CDR2 SVGIG, per germline (reference sequence). The CDR3 spans 15 residues. J was trimmed by 3 bases and V by 3 bases; bases with no gene match: 9.

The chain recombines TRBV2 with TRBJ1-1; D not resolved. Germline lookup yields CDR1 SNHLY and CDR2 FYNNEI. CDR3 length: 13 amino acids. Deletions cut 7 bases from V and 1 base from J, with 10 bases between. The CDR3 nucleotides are TGTGCCAGCAAAAGGGCGGCGAACACTGAAGCTTTCTTT. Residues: CASKRAANTEAFF.

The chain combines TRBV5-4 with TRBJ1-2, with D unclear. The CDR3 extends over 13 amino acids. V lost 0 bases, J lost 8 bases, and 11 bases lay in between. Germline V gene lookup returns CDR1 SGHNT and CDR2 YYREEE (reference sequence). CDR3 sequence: CASSLVLGNGYTF. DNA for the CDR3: TGTGCCAGCAGCTTGGTCCTGGGGAACGGCTACACCTTC.

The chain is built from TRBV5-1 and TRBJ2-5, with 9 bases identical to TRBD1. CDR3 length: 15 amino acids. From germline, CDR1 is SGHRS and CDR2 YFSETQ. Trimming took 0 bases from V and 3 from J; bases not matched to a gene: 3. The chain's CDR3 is CASSLEDRGEETQYF. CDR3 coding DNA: TGCGCCAGCAGCTTGGAGGACAGGGGAGAAGAGACCCAGTACTTC.

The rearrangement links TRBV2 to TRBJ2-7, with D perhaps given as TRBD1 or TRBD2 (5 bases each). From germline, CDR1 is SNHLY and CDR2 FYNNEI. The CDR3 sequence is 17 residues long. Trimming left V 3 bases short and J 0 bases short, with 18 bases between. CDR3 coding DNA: TGTGCCAGCAGTGAGCTACAGACGGGGCGGCCCTCCTACGAGCAGTACTTC. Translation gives CASSELQTGRPSYEQYF.

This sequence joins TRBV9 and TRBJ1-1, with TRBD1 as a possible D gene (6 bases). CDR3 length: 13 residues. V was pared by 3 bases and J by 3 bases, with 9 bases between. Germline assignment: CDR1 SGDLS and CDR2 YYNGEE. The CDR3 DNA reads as TGTGCCAGCAGCGGTCAGGGGTACACTGAAGCTTTCTTT. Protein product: CASSGQGYTEAFF.

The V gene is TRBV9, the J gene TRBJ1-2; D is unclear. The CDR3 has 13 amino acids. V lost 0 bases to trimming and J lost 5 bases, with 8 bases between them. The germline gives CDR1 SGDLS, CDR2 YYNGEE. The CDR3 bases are TGTGCCAGCAGCGTAGCACAGAATTATGGCTACACCTTC. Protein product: CASSVAQNYGYTF.

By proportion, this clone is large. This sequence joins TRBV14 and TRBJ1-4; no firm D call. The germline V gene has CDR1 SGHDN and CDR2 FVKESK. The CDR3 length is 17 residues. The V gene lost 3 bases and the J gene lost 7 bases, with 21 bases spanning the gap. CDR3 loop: CASSHRGALPGSEKLFF. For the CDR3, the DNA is TGTGCCAGCAGCCACAGAGGAGCGCTCCCGGGGAGTGAAAAACTGTTTTTT.

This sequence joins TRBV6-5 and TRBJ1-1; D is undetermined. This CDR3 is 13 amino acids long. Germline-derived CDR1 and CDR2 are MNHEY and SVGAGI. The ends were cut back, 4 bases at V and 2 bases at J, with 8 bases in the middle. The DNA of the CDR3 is TGTGCCAGCAGTTCCCAATATAACACTGAAGCTTTCTTT. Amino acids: CASSSQYNTEAFF.

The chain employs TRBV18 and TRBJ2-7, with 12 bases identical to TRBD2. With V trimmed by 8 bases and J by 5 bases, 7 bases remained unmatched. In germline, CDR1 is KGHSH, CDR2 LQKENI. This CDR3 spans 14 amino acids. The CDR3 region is CASAATSGRDEQYF. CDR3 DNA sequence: TGTGCCAGCGCCGCGACTAGCGGGAGAGACGAGCAGTACTTC.

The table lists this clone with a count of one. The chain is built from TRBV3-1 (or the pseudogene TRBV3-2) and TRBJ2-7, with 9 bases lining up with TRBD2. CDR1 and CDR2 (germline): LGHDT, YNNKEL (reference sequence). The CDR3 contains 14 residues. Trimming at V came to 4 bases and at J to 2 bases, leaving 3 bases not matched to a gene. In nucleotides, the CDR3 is TGTGCCAGCAGCCTTAGCGGGAGCACCTACGAGCAGTACTTC. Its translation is CASSLSGSTYEQYF.

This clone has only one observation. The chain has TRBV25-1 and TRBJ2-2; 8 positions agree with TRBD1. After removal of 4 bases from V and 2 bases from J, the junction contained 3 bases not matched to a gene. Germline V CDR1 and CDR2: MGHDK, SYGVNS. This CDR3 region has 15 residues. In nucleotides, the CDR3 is TGTGCCAGCAGTGGGGACAGGACCAACACCGGGGAGCTGTTTTTT. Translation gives CASSGDRTNTGELFF.

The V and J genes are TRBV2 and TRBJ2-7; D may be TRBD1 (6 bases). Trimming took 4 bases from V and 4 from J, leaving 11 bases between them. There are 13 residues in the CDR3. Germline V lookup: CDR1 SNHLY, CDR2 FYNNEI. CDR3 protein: CASSGGRRYEQYF. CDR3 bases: TGTGCCAGCAGTGGGGGGCGCCGGTACGAGCAGTACTTC.

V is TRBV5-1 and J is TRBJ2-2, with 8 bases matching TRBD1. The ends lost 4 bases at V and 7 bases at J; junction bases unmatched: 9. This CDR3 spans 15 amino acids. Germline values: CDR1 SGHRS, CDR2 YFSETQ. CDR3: CASSVLSGGVGELFF. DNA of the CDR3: TGCGCCAGCAGCGTCCTATCAGGGGGCGTCGGGGAGCTGTTTTTT.

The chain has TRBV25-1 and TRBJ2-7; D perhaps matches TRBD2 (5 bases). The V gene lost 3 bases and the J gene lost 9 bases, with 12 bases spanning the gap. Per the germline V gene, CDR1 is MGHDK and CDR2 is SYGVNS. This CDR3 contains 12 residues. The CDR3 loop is CASSDLEEAQYF. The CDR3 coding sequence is TGTGCCAGCAGTGACCTTGAGGAGGCGCAGTACTTC.

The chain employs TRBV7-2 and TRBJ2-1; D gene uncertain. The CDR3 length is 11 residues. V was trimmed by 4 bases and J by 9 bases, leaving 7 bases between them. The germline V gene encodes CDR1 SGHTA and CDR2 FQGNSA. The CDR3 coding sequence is TGTGCCAGCAGCTCGAGTATTGAGCAGTTCTTC. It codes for CASSSSIEQFF.

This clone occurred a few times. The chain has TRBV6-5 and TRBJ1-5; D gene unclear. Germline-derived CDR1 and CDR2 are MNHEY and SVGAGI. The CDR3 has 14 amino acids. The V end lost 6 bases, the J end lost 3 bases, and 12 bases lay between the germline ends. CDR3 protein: CASRLEGFNQPQHF. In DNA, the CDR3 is TGTGCCAGCAGGTTGGAAGGTTTCAATCAGCCCCAGCATTTT.

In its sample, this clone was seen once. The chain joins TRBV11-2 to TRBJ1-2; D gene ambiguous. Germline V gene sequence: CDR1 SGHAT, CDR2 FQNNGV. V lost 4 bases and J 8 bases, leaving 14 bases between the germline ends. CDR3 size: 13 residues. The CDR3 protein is CASSSTNREGYTF. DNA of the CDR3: TGTGCCAGCAGCTCTACCAACAGAGAAGGCTACACCTTC. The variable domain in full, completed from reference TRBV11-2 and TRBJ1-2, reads EAGVAQSPRYKIIEKRQSVAFWCNPISGHATLYWYQQILGQGPKLLIQFQNNGVVDDSQLPKDRFSAERLKGVDSTLKIQPAKLEDSAVYLCASSSTNREGYTFGSGTRLTVV.

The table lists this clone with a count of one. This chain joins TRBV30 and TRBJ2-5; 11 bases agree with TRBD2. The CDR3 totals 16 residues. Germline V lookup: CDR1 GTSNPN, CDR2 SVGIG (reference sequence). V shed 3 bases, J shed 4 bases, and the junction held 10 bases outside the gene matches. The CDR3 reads CAWSGVAGGGGETQYF. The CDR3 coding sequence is TGTGCCTGGAGCGGCGTAGCGGGAGGGGGGGGAGAGACCCAGTACTTC.

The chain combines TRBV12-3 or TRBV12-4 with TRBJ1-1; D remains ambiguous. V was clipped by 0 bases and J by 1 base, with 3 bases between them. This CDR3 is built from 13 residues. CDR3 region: CASSLAQNTEAFF. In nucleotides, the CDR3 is TGTGCCAGCAGTTTAGCACAGAACACTGAAGCTTTCTTT.

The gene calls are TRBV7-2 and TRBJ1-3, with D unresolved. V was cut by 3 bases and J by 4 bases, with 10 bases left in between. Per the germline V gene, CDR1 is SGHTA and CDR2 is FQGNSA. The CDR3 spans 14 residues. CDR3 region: CASSLGPGGNTIYF. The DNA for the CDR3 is TGTGCCAGCAGCTTGGGCCCGGGCGGAAACACCATATATTTT.

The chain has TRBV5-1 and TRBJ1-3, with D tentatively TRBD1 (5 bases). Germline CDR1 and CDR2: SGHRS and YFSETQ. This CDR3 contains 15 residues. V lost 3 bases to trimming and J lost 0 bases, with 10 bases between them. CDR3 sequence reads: CASSSSTGSGNTIYF. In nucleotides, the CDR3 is TGCGCCAGCAGCTCGTCCACAGGCTCTGGAAACACCATATATTTT. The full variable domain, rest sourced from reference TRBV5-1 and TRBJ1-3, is KAGVTQTPRYLIKTRGQQVTLSCSPISGHRSVSWYQQTPGQGLQFLFEYFSETQRNKGNFPGRFSGRQFSNSRSEMNVSTLELGDSALYLCASSSSTGSGNTIYFGEGSWLTVV.

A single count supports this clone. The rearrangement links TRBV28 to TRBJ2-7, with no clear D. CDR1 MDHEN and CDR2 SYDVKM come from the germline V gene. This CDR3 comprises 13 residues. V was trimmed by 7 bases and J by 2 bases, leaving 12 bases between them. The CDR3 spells CASTVTPAYEQYF. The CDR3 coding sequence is TGTGCCAGCACCGTGACGCCCGCCTACGAGCAGTACTTC.

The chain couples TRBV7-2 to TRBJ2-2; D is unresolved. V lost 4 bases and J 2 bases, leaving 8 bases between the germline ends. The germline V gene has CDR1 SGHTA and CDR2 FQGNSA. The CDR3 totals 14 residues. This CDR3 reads CASSSPINTGELFF. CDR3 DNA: TGTGCCAGCAGCTCCCCCATTAACACCGGGGAGCTGTTTTTT. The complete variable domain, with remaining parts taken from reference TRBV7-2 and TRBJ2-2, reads GAGVSQSPSNKVTEKGKDVELRCDPISGHTALYWYRQSLGQGLEFLIYFQGNSAPDKSGLPSDRFSAERTGGSVSTLTIQRTQQEDSAVYLCASSSPINTGELFFGEGSRLTVL.